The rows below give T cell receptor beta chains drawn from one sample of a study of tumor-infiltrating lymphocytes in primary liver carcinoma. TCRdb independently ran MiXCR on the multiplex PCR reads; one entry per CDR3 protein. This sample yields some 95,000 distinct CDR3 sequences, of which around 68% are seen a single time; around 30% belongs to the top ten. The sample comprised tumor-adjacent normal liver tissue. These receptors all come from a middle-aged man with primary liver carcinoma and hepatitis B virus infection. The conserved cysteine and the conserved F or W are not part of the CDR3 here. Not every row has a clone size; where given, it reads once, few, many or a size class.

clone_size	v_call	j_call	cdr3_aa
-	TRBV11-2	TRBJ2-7	ASTPLEAVHYEQY
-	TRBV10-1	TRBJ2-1	ASNEWGNEKF
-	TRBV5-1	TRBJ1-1	ASSSRGRGSTEAF
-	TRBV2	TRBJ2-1	ASRALAGGPYNEQF
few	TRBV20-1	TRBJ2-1	SARDRADAYNEQF
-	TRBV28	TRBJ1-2	ASSLRGLSGYT
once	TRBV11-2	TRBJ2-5	ASSLDRSGSRQETQY
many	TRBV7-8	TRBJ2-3	ASSTPVDTQY
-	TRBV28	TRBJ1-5	ASSFGVNQPQH
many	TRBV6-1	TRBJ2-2	ASSASNTGELF
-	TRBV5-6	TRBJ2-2	AKRRQGQQTWELF
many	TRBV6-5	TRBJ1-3	ASGRHISGNTIY
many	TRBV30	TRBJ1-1	AWSVHSGTEAF
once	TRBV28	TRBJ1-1	TSSWRDRGAF
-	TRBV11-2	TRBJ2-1	ANNLKDAYEQF
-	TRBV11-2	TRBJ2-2	ASNFSGRANGELF
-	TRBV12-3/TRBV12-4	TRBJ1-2	VSSLHGTAYGYT
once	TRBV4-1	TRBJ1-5	ASSLTWSGNQLQH
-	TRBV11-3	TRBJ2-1	ASNFVGQGNEQF
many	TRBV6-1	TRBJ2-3	ASSEATDTQY
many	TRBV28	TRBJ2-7	ASSLKGRVAGFTLEQY
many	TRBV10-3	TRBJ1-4	AISDGVENEKLF
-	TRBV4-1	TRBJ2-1	ASSQPLGLADYNEQF
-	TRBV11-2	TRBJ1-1	DSRHNRDRGMNTEAF
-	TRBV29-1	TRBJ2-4	SVLGVAKNIQY
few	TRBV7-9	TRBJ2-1	ASSLSGADNKQF
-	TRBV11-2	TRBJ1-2	VSFGGGRGYGYT
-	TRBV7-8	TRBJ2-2	ASSLRRRGNAGELF
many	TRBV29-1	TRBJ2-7	SVGEGPREQY
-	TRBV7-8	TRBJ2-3	ASSLAVFRPGTQY
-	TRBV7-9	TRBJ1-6	ASSPTGRGNSPLH
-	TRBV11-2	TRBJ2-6	ASGSLALSGANVLT
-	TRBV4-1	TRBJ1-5	ANSQVRGQPLH
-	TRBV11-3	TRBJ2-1	ASSLEYYNEQF
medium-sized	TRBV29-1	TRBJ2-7	SAPGTSGRHSYEQY
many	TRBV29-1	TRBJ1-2	SVGGGSYGYT
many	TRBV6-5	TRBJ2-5	ASSSLAGAETQY
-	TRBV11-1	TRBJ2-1	ASDLGLGLPTHEQF
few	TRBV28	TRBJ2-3	ASSLFQGRSDTQY
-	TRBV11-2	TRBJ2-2	TSSPWTGGGELF
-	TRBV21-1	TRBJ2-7	ASSPINGGRNEQY
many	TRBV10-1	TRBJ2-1	ASSEAPGTGRINEQF
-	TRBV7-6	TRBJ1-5	ASSPGQGFNQPQH
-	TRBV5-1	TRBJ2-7	ASSATSGGYEQY
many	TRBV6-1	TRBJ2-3	ASSENPNPELDTQY
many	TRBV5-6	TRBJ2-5	ASSLEWDQETQY
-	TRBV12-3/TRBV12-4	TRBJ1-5	ASSRGRRDQPLH
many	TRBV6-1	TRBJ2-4	ASGWRDSLAKNIQY
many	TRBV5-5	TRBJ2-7	ASSLVGGAPYEQY
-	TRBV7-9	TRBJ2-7	ASSQPPREQY